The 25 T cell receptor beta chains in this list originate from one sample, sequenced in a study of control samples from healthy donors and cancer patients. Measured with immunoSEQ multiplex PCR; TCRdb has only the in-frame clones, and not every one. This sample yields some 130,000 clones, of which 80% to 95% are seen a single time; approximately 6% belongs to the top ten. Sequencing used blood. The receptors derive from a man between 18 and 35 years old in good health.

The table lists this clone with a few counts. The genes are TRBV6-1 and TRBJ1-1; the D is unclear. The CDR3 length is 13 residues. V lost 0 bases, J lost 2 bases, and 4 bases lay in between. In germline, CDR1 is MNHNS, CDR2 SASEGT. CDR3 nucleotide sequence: TGTGCCAGCAGTGAAGCCTACAACACTGAAGCTTTCTTT. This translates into CASSEAYNTEAFF.

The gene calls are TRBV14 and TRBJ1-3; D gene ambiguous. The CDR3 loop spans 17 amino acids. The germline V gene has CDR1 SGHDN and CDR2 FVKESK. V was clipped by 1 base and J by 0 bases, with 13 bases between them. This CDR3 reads CASSQVGIRHSGNTIYF. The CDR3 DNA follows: TGTGCCAGCAGCCAAGTAGGGATAAGGCACTCTGGAAACACCATATATTTT.

The chain's CDR3 is CASSGGDTGSEEQYF. The CDR3 DNA is TGCGCCAGCAGCGGGGGGGACACTGGGTCTGAGGAGCAGTACTTC. V is TRBV5-1 and J is TRBJ2-7; D is perhaps TRBD2 (7 bases). V was clipped by 4 bases and J by 7 bases, with 21 bases between them. Germline CDR1 is SGHRS and CDR2 is YFSETQ. The length of the CDR3 is 15 residues.

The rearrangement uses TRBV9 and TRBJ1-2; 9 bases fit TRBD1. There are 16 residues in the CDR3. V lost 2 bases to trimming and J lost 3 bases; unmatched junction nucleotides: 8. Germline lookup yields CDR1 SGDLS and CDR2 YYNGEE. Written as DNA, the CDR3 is TGTGCCAGCAGCGTTACCGGGACAGGGACCTACTATGGCTACACCTTC. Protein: CASSVTGTGTYYGYTF. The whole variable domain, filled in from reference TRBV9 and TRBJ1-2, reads DSGVTQTPKHLITATGQRVTLRCSPRSGDLSVYWYQQSLDQGLQFLIQYYNGEERAKGNILERFSAQQFPDLHSELNLSSLELGDSALYFCASSVTGTGTYYGYTFGSGTRLTVV.

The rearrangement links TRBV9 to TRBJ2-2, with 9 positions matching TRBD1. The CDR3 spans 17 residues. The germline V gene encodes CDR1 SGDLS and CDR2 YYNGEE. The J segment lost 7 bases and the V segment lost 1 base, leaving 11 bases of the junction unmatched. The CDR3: CASSVTLSGQGNGELFF. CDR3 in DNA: TGTGCCAGCAGCGTAACCCTCTCGGGACAGGGAAACGGGGAGCTGTTTTTT.

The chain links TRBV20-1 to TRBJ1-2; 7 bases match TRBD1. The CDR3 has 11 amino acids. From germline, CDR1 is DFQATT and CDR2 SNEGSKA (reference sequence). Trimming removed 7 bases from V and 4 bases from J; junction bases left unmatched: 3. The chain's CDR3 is CSGYRGYGYTF. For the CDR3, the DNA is TGCAGTGGCTACAGGGGCTATGGCTACACCTTC.

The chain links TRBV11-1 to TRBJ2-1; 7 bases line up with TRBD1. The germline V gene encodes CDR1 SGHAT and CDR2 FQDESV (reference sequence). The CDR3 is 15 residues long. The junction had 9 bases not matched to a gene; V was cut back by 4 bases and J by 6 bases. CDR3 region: CASSSDRGQANEQFF. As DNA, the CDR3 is TGTGCCAGCAGCTCCGATCGCGGACAGGCCAATGAGCAGTTCTTC. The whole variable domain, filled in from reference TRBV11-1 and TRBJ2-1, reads EAEVAQSPRYKITEKSQAVAFWCDPISGHATLYWYRQILGQGPELLVQFQDESVVDDSQLPKDRFSAERLKGVDSTLKIQPAELGDSAMYLCASSSDRGQANEQFFGPGTRLTVL.

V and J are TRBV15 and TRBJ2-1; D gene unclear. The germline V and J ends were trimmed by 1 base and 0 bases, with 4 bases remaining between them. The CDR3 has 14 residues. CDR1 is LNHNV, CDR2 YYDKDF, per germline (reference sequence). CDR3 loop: CATSRVSSYNEQFF. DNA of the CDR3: TGTGCCACCAGCAGAGTTTCCTCCTACAATGAGCAGTTCTTC.

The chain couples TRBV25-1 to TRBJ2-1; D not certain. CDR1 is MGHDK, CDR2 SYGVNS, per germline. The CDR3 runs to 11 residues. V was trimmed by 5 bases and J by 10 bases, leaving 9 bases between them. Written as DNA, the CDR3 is TGTGCCAGCAGTTTAGATGCGGAGCAGTTCTTC. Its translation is CASSLDAEQFF.

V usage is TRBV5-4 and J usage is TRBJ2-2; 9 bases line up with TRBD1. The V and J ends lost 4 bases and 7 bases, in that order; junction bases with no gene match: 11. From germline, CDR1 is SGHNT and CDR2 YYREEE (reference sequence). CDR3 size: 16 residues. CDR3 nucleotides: TGTGCCAGCAGCATCTACTTAGGACAGGGGATCGGGGAGCTGTTTTTT. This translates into CASSIYLGQGIGELFF.

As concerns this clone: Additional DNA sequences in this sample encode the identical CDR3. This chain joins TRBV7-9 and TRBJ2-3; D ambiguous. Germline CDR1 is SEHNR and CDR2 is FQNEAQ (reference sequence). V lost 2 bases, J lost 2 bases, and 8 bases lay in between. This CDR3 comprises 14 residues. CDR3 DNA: TGTGCCAGCAGCTTATCAGGAGCCACAGATACGCAGTATTTT. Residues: CASSLSGATDTQYF.

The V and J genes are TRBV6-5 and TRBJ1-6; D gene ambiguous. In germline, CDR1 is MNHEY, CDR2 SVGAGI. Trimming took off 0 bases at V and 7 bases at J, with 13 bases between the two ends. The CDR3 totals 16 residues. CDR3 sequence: CASSYSLMWANSPLHF. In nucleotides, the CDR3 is TGTGCCAGCAGTTACTCGCTTATGTGGGCCAATTCACCCCTCCACTTT.

The CDR3 region is CASSPLAGGPGEQFF. The DNA of the CDR3 is TGTGCCAGCAGTCCTCTAGCGGGGGGGCCCGGTGAGCAGTTCTTC. The chain uses TRBV6-4 and TRBJ2-1; 12 nucleotides match TRBD2. This CDR3 comprises 15 residues. J gave up 9 bases and V 5 bases, and 8 bases lay outside the gene matches. CDR1 is MRHNA, CDR2 SNTAGT, per germline.

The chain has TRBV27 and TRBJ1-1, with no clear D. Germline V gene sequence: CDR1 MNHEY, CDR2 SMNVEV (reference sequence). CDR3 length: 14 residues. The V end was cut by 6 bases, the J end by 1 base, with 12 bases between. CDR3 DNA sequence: TGTGCCAGCAGCCGAATCGACGGGAACACTGAAGCTTTCTTT. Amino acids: CASSRIDGNTEAFF.

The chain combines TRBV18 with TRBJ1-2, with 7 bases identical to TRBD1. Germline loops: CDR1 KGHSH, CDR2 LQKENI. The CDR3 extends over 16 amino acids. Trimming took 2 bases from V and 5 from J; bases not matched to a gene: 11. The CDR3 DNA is TGTGCCAGCTCACCAAAATTCCGGGACAGCCAATATGGCTACACCTTC. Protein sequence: CASSPKFRDSQYGYTF.

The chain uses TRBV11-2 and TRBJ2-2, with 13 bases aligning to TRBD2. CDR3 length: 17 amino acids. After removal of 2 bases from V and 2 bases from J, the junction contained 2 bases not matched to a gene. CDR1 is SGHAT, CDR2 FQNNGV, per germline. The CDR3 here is CASSLTSGGENTGELFF. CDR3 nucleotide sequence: TGTGCCAGCAGCTTAACTAGCGGGGGGGAAAACACCGGGGAGCTGTTTTTT.

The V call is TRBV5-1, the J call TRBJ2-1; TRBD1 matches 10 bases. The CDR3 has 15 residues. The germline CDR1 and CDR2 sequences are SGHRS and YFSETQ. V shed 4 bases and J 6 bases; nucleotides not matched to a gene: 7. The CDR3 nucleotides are TGCGCCAGCAGCCAGGGGACAGGGGCCATCAATGAGCAGTTCTTC. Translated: CASSQGTGAINEQFF.

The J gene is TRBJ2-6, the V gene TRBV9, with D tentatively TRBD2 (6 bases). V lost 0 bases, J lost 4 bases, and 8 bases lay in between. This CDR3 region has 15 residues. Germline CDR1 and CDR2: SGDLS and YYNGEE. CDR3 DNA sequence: TGTGCCAGCAGCGTAGGGAGGGTGGGGGCCAACGTCCTGACTTTC. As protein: CASSVGRVGANVLTF.

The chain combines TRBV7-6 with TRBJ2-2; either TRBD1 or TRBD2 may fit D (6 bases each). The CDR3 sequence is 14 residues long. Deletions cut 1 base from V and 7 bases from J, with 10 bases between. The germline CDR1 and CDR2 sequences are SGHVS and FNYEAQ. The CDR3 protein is CASSLEGGIGELFF. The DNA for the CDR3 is TGTGCCAGCAGCTTAGAAGGGGGGATCGGGGAGCTGTTTTTT.

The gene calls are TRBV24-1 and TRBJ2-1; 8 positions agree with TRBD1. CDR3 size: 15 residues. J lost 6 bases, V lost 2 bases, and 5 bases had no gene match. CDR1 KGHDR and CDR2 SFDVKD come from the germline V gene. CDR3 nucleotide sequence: TGTGCCACCAGTGATTCGTGGACAGGGAGCAATGAGCAGTTCTTC. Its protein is CATSDSWTGSNEQFF.

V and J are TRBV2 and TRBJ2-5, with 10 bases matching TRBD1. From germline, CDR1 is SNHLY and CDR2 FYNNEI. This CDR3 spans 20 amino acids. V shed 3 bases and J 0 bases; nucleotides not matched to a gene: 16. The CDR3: CASSEGMRTGGTQYQETQYF. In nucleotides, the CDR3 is TGTGCCAGCAGTGAGGGGATGAGGACAGGGGGTACTCAGTACCAAGAGACCCAGTACTTC. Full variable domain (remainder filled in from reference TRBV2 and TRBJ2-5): EPEVTQTPSHQVTQMGQEVILRCVPISNHLYFYWYRQILGQKVEFLVSFYNNEISEKSEIFDDQFSVERPDGSNFTLKIRSTKLEDSAMYFCASSEGMRTGGTQYQETQYFGPGTRLLVL.

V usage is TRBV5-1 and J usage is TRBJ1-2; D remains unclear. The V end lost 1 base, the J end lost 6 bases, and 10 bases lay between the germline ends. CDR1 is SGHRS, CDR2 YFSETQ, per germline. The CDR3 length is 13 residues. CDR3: CASSLKAADGYTF. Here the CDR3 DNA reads TGCGCCAGCAGCTTGAAGGCGGCAGATGGCTACACCTTC.

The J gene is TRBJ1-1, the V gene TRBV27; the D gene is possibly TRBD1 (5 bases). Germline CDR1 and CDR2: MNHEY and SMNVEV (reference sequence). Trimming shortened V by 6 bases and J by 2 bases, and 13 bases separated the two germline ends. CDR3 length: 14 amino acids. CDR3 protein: CASSIGGGNTEAFF. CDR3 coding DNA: TGTGCCAGCAGCATAGGCGGGGGAAACACTGAAGCTTTCTTT.

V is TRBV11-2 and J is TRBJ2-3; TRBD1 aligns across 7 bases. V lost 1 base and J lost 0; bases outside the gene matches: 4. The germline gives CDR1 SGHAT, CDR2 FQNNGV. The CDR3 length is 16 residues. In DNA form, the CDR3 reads TGTGCCAGCAGCTTAGGAAACAGGGGTAGCACAGATACGCAGTATTTT. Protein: CASSLGNRGSTDTQYF.

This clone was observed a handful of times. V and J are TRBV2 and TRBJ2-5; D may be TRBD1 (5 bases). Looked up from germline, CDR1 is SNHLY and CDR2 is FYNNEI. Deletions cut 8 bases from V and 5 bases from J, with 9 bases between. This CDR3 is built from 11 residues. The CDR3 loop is CASHKGETQYF. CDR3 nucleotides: TGTGCCAGCCATAAGGGGGAGACCCAGTACTTC.